The 30 T cell receptor beta chains below all came from one sample that was sequenced in a study of blood T cell repertoires in COVID-19. The data were produced by immunoSEQ multiplex PCR, yet TCRdb's version contains in-frame clones alone and is incomplete. The data show some 370,000 clones, with more than 70% seen just once and less than 11% held by the top ten. The sequencing sample was made of peripheral blood. The receptors stem from a woman aged 25 to 45 with COVID-19, enrolled during active disease.

The chain carries TRBV2 and TRBJ2-2; 9 nucleotides align to TRBD1. Germline trimming cut 4 bases from V and 4 bases from J; bases unmatched to any gene: 7. This CDR3 has 16 residues. CDR1 SNHLY and CDR2 FYNNEI come from the germline V gene. The CDR3 is CASSVPGQGRTGELFF. For the CDR3, the DNA is TGTGCCAGCAGTGTACCCGGACAGGGGCGCACCGGGGAGCTGTTTTTT.

The rearrangement uses TRBV4-1 and TRBJ1-5; TRBD1 agrees at 8 bases. J gave up 5 bases and V 1 base, and 4 bases lay outside the gene matches. The germline CDR1 and CDR2 sequences are MGHRA and YSYEKL. The CDR3 loop spans 15 amino acids. CDR3 in DNA: TGCGCCAGCAGCCAAGGGGGACAGGTCGATCAGCCCCAGCATTTT. It yields the protein CASSQGGQVDQPQHF.

This clone appeared a single time. The V and J genes are TRBV4-1 and TRBJ2-1; 8 bases align to TRBD1. This CDR3 has 17 residues. The V gene end was trimmed by 0 bases and the J gene end by 10 bases; junction bases not matched to a gene: 14. In germline, CDR1 is MGHRA, CDR2 YSYEKL. CDR3 DNA sequence: TGCGCCAGCAGCCAAGATATCCCGGGACAGGTACAAGTGGAGCAGTTCTTC. It yields the protein CASSQDIPGQVQVEQFF.

This clone has more than one count but fewer than ten. The chain uses TRBV12-3 or TRBV12-4 and TRBJ1-2, with D tentatively TRBD1 (6 bases). V was clipped by 4 bases and J by 8 bases, with 14 bases between them. The CDR3 has 13 residues. CDR3 residues: CASSWGGAEGYTF. CDR3 DNA: TGTGCCAGCAGTTGGGGGGGGGCAGAGGGCTACACCTTC.

This clone was detected only once. This chain connects TRBV6-5 to TRBJ2-3, with 8 bases identical to TRBD2. Looked up from germline, CDR1 is MNHEY and CDR2 is SVGAGI. V trimming: 7 bases; J trimming: 7 bases; junction bases outside the gene matches: 7. CDR3 size: 13 residues. CDR3 loop: CASNSGRGNTQYF. CDR3 nucleotides: TGTGCCAGCAACAGCGGGAGAGGAAATACGCAGTATTTT.

The chain has TRBV12-3 or TRBV12-4 and TRBJ2-3; a weak D match, TRBD2 (5 bases). V was cut by 5 bases and J by 5 bases, with 5 bases left in between. The CDR3 consists of 11 residues. The CDR3 region is CASSEGDTQYF. DNA of the CDR3: TGTGCCAGCAGTGAGGGAGATACGCAGTATTTT.

This sequence joins TRBV7-6 and TRBJ2-7; D call uncertain. The germline V and J ends were trimmed by 1 base and 5 bases, with 12 bases remaining between them. The CDR3 sequence is 14 residues long. Germline loops: CDR1 SGHVS, CDR2 FNYEAQ. The CDR3 sequence is CASSLGVGDHEQYF. The CDR3 nucleotides read TGTGCCAGCAGCTTAGGGGTCGGAGATCACGAGCAGTACTTC.

The rearrangement uses TRBV11-3 and TRBJ2-1; tentatively, D is TRBD1 (5 bases). Germline V gene sequence: CDR1 SGHNT, CDR2 YENEEA. This CDR3 has 16 amino acids. Trimming removed 2 bases from V and 2 bases from J, with 13 bases in between. The CDR3 spells CASSLRAMGPYNEQFF. The DNA for the CDR3 is TGTGCCAGCAGCTTACGGGCGATGGGGCCCTACAATGAGCAGTTCTTC.

V gene TRBV24-1 combines with J gene TRBJ2-7, with D tentatively TRBD2 (6 bases). The germline gives CDR1 KGHDR, CDR2 SFDVKD. There are 16 residues in the CDR3. V lost 4 bases, J lost 0 bases, and 15 bases lay in between. This CDR3 is CATSDGAGRGSYEQYF. The CDR3 coding sequence is TGTGCCACCAGTGACGGGGCCGGGAGAGGCTCCTACGAGCAGTACTTC.

This chain's CDR3 is CAWSFTYNEQFF. CDR3 nucleotides: TGTGCCTGGAGTTTTACCTACAATGAGCAGTTCTTC. This chain joins TRBV30 and TRBJ2-1, with no clear D. Germline-derived CDR1 and CDR2 are GTSNPN and SVGIG (reference sequence). This CDR3 has 12 amino acids. The V gene lost 2 bases and the J gene lost 2 bases, with 4 bases spanning the gap.

V gene TRBV5-1 combines with J gene TRBJ2-7; 7 positions agree with TRBD2. The germline V gene has CDR1 SGHRS and CDR2 YFSETQ. V lost 4 bases, J lost 1 base, and 14 bases stayed unmatched. The CDR3 is made up of 17 amino acids. CDR3 protein: CASSPGVAGAQSYEQYF. CDR3 sequence (DNA): TGCGCCAGCAGCCCGGGGGTCGCGGGAGCCCAATCCTACGAGCAGTACTTC. Combining the CDR3 with reference TRBV5-1 and TRBJ2-7 gives the whole variable domain KAGVTQTPRYLIKTRGQQVTLSCSPISGHRSVSWYQQTPGQGLQFLFEYFSETQRNKGNFPGRFSGRQFSNSRSEMNVSTLELGDSALYLCASSPGVAGAQSYEQYFGPGTRLTVT.

The chain recombines TRBV25-1 with TRBJ2-3; the D gene is possibly TRBD2 (6 bases). The CDR3 consists of 14 residues. The germline V and J ends were trimmed by 1 base and 1 base, with 6 bases remaining between them. Germline CDR1 reads MGHDK; CDR2 reads SYGVNS. The CDR3 region is CASSEWGGTDTQYF. The CDR3, as DNA: TGTGCCAGCAGTGAATGGGGGGGCACAGATACGCAGTATTTT.

This clone was detected once. This chain uses TRBV30 with TRBJ1-1; tentative D call: TRBD1 (5 bases). Germline assignment: CDR1 GTSNPN and CDR2 SVGIG (reference sequence). The CDR3 extends over 13 amino acids. V was cut by 5 bases and J by 3 bases, with 13 bases left in between. The CDR3 protein is CAWHAGGDTEAFF. CDR3 in DNA: TGTGCCTGGCACGCCGGGGGGGACACTGAAGCTTTCTTT. The variable domain in full, with the rest retrieved from reference TRBV30 and TRBJ1-1, is SQTIHQWPATLVQPVGSPLSLECTVEGTSNPNLYWYRQAAGRGLQLLFYSVGIGQISSEVPQNLSASRPQDRQFILSSKKLLLSDSGFYLCAWHAGGDTEAFFGQGTRLTVV.

V gene TRBV4-3 combines with J gene TRBJ2-7, with D maybe TRBD2 (6 bases). Germline CDR1 is LGHNA and CDR2 is YSLEER. The CDR3 length is 16 residues. Trimming took off 0 bases at V and 0 bases at J, with 12 bases between the two ends. The CDR3 loop is CASSQDLGGVSYEQYF. CDR3 coding DNA: TGCGCCAGCAGCCAAGATTTAGGAGGGGTCTCCTACGAGCAGTACTTC.

This chain connects TRBV27 to TRBJ1-4; 12 bases line up with TRBD1. Losses at the gene ends were 3 bases for V and 7 bases for J; bases not matched to a gene: 9. The CDR3 consists of 17 residues. The germline gives CDR1 MNHEY, CDR2 SMNVEV (reference sequence). CDR3 in amino acids: CASSLVGQGALGEKLFF. DNA of the CDR3: TGTGCCAGCAGTTTGGTGGGACAGGGGGCTCTAGGTGAAAAACTGTTTTTT.

V and J are TRBV5-4 and TRBJ1-2, with 7 bases that match TRBD1. This CDR3 has 14 residues. The junction had 3 bases not matched to a gene; V was cut back by 4 bases and J by 0 bases. The germline gives CDR1 SGHNT, CDR2 YYREEE (reference sequence). This CDR3 is CASSRGTANYGYTF. The CDR3 DNA is TGTGCCAGCAGCCGAGGGACAGCTAACTATGGCTACACCTTC.

The gene calls are TRBV24-1 and TRBJ2-1; a weak D match, TRBD1 (7 bases). The CDR3 consists of 15 residues. Germline values: CDR1 KGHDR, CDR2 SFDVKD. V was cut by 9 bases and J by 0 bases, with 14 bases left in between. As DNA, the CDR3 is TGTGCCACCGCCACGGGGGACAGCTCCTACAATGAGCAGTTCTTC. Translated: CATATGDSSYNEQFF.

The J gene is TRBJ2-1, the V gene TRBV2, with 9 bases fitting TRBD1. The CDR3 contains 11 residues. The V gene's germline CDR1 is SNHLY and CDR2 FYNNEI. V shed 11 bases and J 10 bases; nucleotides not matched to a gene: 6. The CDR3 loop reads CAGGTGKEQFF. The CDR3, as DNA: TGTGCCGGGGGGACAGGGAAAGAGCAGTTCTTC. The full variable domain, its missing parts supplied by reference TRBV2 and TRBJ2-1, is EPEVTQTPSHQVTQMGQEVILRCVPISNHLYFYWYRQILGQKVEFLVSFYNNEISEKSEIFDDQFSVERPDGSNFTLKIRSTKLEDSAMYFCAGGTGKEQFFGPGTRLTVL.

The chain couples TRBV18 to TRBJ2-1, with D possibly TRBD2 on 6 matching bases. CDR1 is KGHSH and CDR2 is LQKENI in the germline V gene. Trimming cost V 0 bases and J 8 bases, with 11 bases left between them. The CDR3 is 14 amino acids. The CDR3 loop reads CASSPPGGVDEQFF. CDR3 coding DNA: TGTGCCAGCTCACCACCGGGCGGGGTTGATGAGCAGTTCTTC. The whole variable domain, remainder taken from reference TRBV18 and TRBJ2-1, is NAGVMQNPRHLVRRRGQEARLRCSPMKGHSHVYWYRQLPEEGLKFMVYLQKENIIDESGMPKERFSAEFPKEGPSILRIQQVVRGDSAAYFCASSPPGGVDEQFFGPGTRLTVL.

This clone was detected only a few times. V gene TRBV9 combines with J gene TRBJ1-5; possibly TRBD1 for D (6 bases). V lost 0 bases to trimming and J lost 3 bases, with 10 bases between them. This CDR3 spans 15 amino acids. Per germline, CDR1 SGDLS and CDR2 YYNGEE. The CDR3 region has the DNA TGTGCCAGCAGCGTAGCGGGGGGGCCCAATCAGCCCCAGCATTTT. Its protein is CASSVAGGPNQPQHF.

This rearrangement joins TRBV6-5 to TRBJ2-7; D unresolved. The CDR3 runs 14 residues. Germline V gene data show CDR1 as MNHEY and CDR2 as SVGAGI. V gave up 0 bases and J gave up 1 base, with 7 bases separating them. The CDR3 DNA is TGTGCCAGCAGTTACTCGATACTTTCCTACGAGCAGTACTTC. Translated, it gives CASSYSILSYEQYF.

This clone was detected once. The V call is TRBV28, the J call TRBJ1-5; perhaps TRBD1 as D (5 bases). Per the germline V gene, CDR1 is MDHEN and CDR2 is SYDVKM. V lost 5 bases and J lost 8, with 10 bases in between. CDR3 length: 12 residues. The CDR3 reads CASSRGGEPQHF. The CDR3 nucleotides are TGTGCCAGCAGTAGGGGTGGAGAGCCCCAGCATTTT.

This clone has a single count. This rearrangement joins TRBV29-1 to TRBJ1-1, with a possible D match to TRBD1 (5 bases). This CDR3 region has 15 residues. CDR1 is SQVTM and CDR2 is ANQGSEA in the germline V gene. Trimming removed 5 bases at V and 5 bases at J, with 21 bases between. The CDR3 here is CSVFGGFLGSTEAFF. The DNA for the CDR3 is TGCAGCGTTTTCGGGGGGTTCCTGGGGTCTACTGAAGCTTTCTTT.

The genes are TRBV10-3 and TRBJ2-7; D possibly corresponds to TRBD2 (5 bases). The germline gives CDR1 ENHRY, CDR2 SYGVKD. This CDR3 has 13 amino acids. The ends were cut back, 11 bases at V and 3 bases at J, with 17 bases in the middle. CDR3 region: CAARTPQLYEQYF. The CDR3 DNA sequence: TGTGCCGCCAGGACTCCACAACTCTACGAGCAGTACTTC.

This chain links TRBV18 with TRBJ2-7; 7 bases are a match to TRBD1. The germline gives CDR1 KGHSH, CDR2 LQKENI. J gave up 5 bases and V 1 base, and 5 bases lay outside the gene matches. The CDR3 is 14 amino acids. CDR3 loop: CASSPREGANEQYF. The CDR3 DNA reads as TGTGCCAGCTCACCACGCGAGGGGGCGAACGAGCAGTACTTC.

This chain joins TRBV25-1 and TRBJ2-3; weak D call: TRBD1 (5 bases). Per the germline V gene, CDR1 is MGHDK and CDR2 is SYGVNS. The CDR3 consists of 13 residues. Trimming took 1 base from V and 7 from J, leaving 9 bases between them. The CDR3 coding sequence is TGTGCCAGCAGTGAATTTGGGGCTCATACGCAGTATTTT. Translating gives CASSEFGAHTQYF.

This chain connects TRBV3-1 (or the pseudogene TRBV3-2) to TRBJ2-5; no definite D call. This CDR3 spans 12 amino acids. V lost 5 bases and J lost 5, with 9 bases in between. Germline V gene sequence: CDR1 LGHDT, CDR2 YNNKEL (reference sequence). The CDR3 loop reads CASSFGWETQYF. The CDR3 DNA follows: TGTGCCAGCAGCTTCGGGTGGGAGACCCAGTACTTC.

V gene TRBV4-1 combines with J gene TRBJ2-7, with D maybe TRBD1 (6 bases). This CDR3 is 15 amino acids long. Trimming stripped 1 base from V and 2 bases from J, with 12 bases between. Germline CDR1 is MGHRA and CDR2 is YSYEKL. Here the CDR3 reads CASSQGSGHTYEQYF. Here the CDR3 DNA reads TGCGCCAGCAGCCAAGGCTCGGGACATACCTACGAGCAGTACTTC.

The chain couples TRBV7-6 to TRBJ2-7; D is perhaps TRBD2 (6 bases). Germline lookup yields CDR1 SGHVS and CDR2 FNYEAQ. Trimming cost V 5 bases and J 6 bases, with 17 bases left between them. This CDR3 comprises 14 residues. Written as DNA, the CDR3 is TGTGCCAGCAGCCCCGGGACTTACCGTGGCGAGCAGTACTTC. As protein: CASSPGTYRGEQYF. The full variable domain, with the rest looked up from reference TRBV7-6 and TRBJ2-7, is GAGVSQSPRYKVTKRGQDVALRCDPISGHVSLYWYRQALGQGPEFLTYFNYEAQQDKSGLPNDRFSAERPEGSISTLTIQRTEQRDSAMYRCASSPGTYRGEQYFGPGTRLTVT.

The V and J genes are TRBV5-6 and TRBJ2-7; tentative D call: TRBD2 (6 bases). V was cut by 3 bases and J by 6 bases, with 7 bases left in between. Germline-derived CDR1 and CDR2 are SGHDT and YYEEEE. The CDR3 is made up of 11 amino acids. DNA of the CDR3: TGTGCCAGCAGCTGGCGGGGCGAGCAGTACTTC. Translating it yields CASSWRGEQYF.